This T cell receptor beta chain derives from a study of T cell repertoires in aging, cancer and after chemotherapy. Study-level information: Pre- and post-chemotherapy samples were paired from glioblastoma patients treated with temozolomide-based therapy. Study observations and caveats: Untreated cancer patients had significantly lower blood TCR diversity than age-matched healthy donors.

To note about this clonotype: Its specificity is unknown.

Rearranged V-D-J TRB sequences were amplified with a mixed TRB-A/B primer pool. TCRdb reprocessed the multiplex PCR reads via MiXCR and lists one record per CDR3 protein. The sample lists about 1,200 distinct CDR3 sequences; about a quarter were seen once. Amplification of TCR beta used genomic DNA extracted from peripheral blood. Sequences were obtained from blood. This sequence originates from a human donor with a solid tumor. The donor label of this sample is uncertain.

CDR3 nucleotide sequence: TGTGCCACCAGCAGGGGACAGGGGATGGGTGGCTACACCTTC. Translated: CATSRGQGMGGYTF. V is TRBV15 and J is TRBJ1-2; TRBD1 agrees at 10 bases. The V segment lost 3 bases and the J segment 7 bases; nucleotides outside the gene matches: 5. This CDR3 region has 14 residues. CDR1 and CDR2 from the germline V gene are LNHNV and YYDKDF (reference sequence).